Sequencing of this T cell receptor (beta chain) was carried out in a study of cytomegalovirus exposure and HLA in healthy donors. Findings and limits, study-wide: Presence/absence comparisons presumed near-even sequencing depth among donors. Trimming of TCR beta V- and J-genes showed a link, identified in a later analysis, to a missense DCLRE1C variant. The authors enumerated some 170 TCR beta chains as linked to cytomegalovirus.

A note on this clone: Its specificity is unknown. Other nucleotide sequences in the sample specify the same CDR3.

Deletions cut 1 base from V and 3 bases from J, with 5 bases between. The CDR3 is 12 amino acids. In germline, CDR1 is SGHRS, CDR2 YFSETQ. A multiplex PCR was run with 60 Vbeta primers and 13 Jbeta primers. Profiling relied on immunoSEQ multiplex PCR, and the TCRdb table lists in-frame clones only, not all of them. This sample has over 70,000 clones, with around 80% found just once. V and J are TRBV5-1 and TRBJ2-7; tentatively, D is TRBD1 (5 bases). Material: PBMCs. This receptor was taken from a woman aged 45-65 years in good health and CMV-seropositive. CDR3 in amino acids: CASSLQGYEQYF. The CDR3 bases are TGCGCCAGCAGCTTGCAGGGCTACGAGCAGTACTTC.